The subject of this entry is one T cell receptor beta chain. Its antigen is undetermined. This record belongs to a study of OX40 agonist ivuxolimab in advanced cancers. V was cut by 4 bases and J by 7 bases, with 13 bases left in between. Germline V gene lookup returns CDR1 GTSNPN and CDR2 SVGIG (reference sequence). The CDR3 is made up of 13 amino acids. Study-wide results and caveats: Some of the lowest clonal expansion was seen in partial responders at 0.1-3.0 mg/kg.

Assay used: immunoSEQ multiplex PCR; TCRdb lists only in-frame clones, some missing. The profile shows under 90,000 clones, 88% of them singletons. The clonotype was recovered from an adult with an advanced solid tumor such as melanoma, head and neck, liver or kidney cancer. This sequence joins TRBV30 and TRBJ1-4, with D perhaps matching TRBD1 (5 bases). The sample here was CD4+ or CD8+ T cells sorted from blood, taken in a trial of the OX40 agonist ivuxolimab. The CDR3 nucleotides are TGTGCCTGGACTGGGGGGGTCGGTGAAAAACTGTTTTTT. Protein product: CAWTGGVGEKLFF.